Each of the 24 T cell receptor beta chains below was sequenced from the same sample in a study of cytomegalovirus exposure and HLA in healthy donors. PCR primers comprised 60 Vbeta and 13 Jbeta primers. The protocol was immunoSEQ multiplex PCR, while the TCRdb copy is restricted to in-frame clones and leaves out a portion. This table holds 130,000 to 150,000 clones. The source material was PBMCs. The receptor source for this set is a man aged 40-49 years in good health and CMV-seronegative.

Points on this clone: The conserved phenylalanine or tryptophan normally closing the CDR3 is absent here, so this likely arose from a read error. The limits of the CDR3 on the DNA are not certain, so only TCRdb's listed CDR3 is given. The chain couples TRBV5-1 to TRBJ2-7; TRBD2 is taken as the D call from the table, unchecked against the DNA. Germline CDR1 is SGHRS and CDR2 is YFSETQ. From its first to its last residue, the CDR3 has 11 amino acids. CDR3 amino acids: CASSLPGLLRI.

CDR3 residues: CASSYFTGTEAFF. The CDR3 DNA reads as TGTGCCAGCAGCTACTTCACGGGCACTGAAGCTTTCTTT. The chain combines TRBV27 with TRBJ1-1; D remains unclear. Trimming took 6 bases from V and 4 from J, leaving 12 bases between them. Germline V gene sequence: CDR1 MNHEY, CDR2 SMNVEV (reference sequence). The CDR3 consists of 13 residues.

This chain connects TRBV4-3 to TRBJ2-7; TRBD2 matches 8 bases. The CDR3 totals 13 residues. Germline CDR1 and CDR2: LGHNA and YSLEER. The V segment lost 3 bases and the J segment 3 bases; nucleotides outside the gene matches: 1. This chain's CDR3 is CASSQGLGYEQYF. CDR3 nucleotide sequence: TGCGCCAGCAGCCAGGGACTAGGCTACGAGCAGTACTTC.

J is TRBJ2-7 and V is TRBV7-2; TRBD1 might be the D (6 bases). The CDR3 covers 12 residues. Germline loops: CDR1 SGHTA, CDR2 FQGNSA. Deletions cut 5 bases from V and 11 bases from J, with 16 bases between. CDR3 DNA: TGTGCCAGCAGCCAAATTGGACAGACCAAGTACTTC. It yields the protein CASSQIGQTKYF.

Here the CDR3 DNA reads TGTGCCAGCATCCCGAGACTAGCGGGGGGGCGGAAAGGGACCCAGTACTTC. Its protein is CASIPRLAGGRKGTQYF. The gene calls are TRBV2 and TRBJ2-5, with TRBD2 identical over 14 bases. The germline gives CDR1 SNHLY, CDR2 FYNNEI. V lost 7 bases to trimming and J lost 7 bases; unmatched junction nucleotides: 14. CDR3 size: 17 residues.

The chain couples TRBV11-2 to TRBJ1-3; 9 nucleotides agree with TRBD1. Germline CDR1 SGHAT, CDR2 FQNNGV. The V segment lost 3 bases and the J segment 2 bases; nucleotides outside the gene matches: 8. The CDR3 sequence is 17 residues long. This CDR3 is CASSFSTGGVTGNTIYF. CDR3 in DNA: TGTGCCAGCAGCTTCTCCACAGGGGGCGTAACTGGAAACACCATATATTTT.

The J gene is TRBJ2-1, the V gene TRBV4-1, with TRBD2 matching over 14 bases. Germline trimming cut 4 bases from V and 6 bases from J; bases unmatched to any gene: 8. Germline V gene lookup returns CDR1 MGHRA and CDR2 YSYEKL. This CDR3 has 17 residues. CDR3: CASSPSRTSGGINEQFF. The DNA of the CDR3 is TGCGCCAGCAGCCCTTCCAGGACTAGCGGGGGGATCAATGAGCAGTTCTTC.

CDR3 DNA sequence: TGTGCCAGCAGCCTAAGACAGGGGGGGACCACTGAAGCTTTCTTT. Protein: CASSLRQGGTTEAFF. This chain connects TRBV7-6 to TRBJ1-1; TRBD1 matches at 9 bases. CDR3 length: 15 amino acids. V trimming: 5 bases; J trimming: 4 bases; junction bases outside the gene matches: 8. Germline-derived CDR1 and CDR2 are SGHVS and FNYEAQ.

The rearrangement uses TRBV7-2 and TRBJ1-3; 9 bases are shared with TRBD1. With 1 base clipped from V and 11 bases from J, the junction kept 3 bases outside the gene matches. Germline V lookup: CDR1 SGHTA, CDR2 FQGNSA. This CDR3 has 13 amino acids. The CDR3 region is CASSLDGQGPIYF. In DNA form, the CDR3 reads TGTGCCAGCAGCTTAGATGGACAGGGGCCCATATATTTT.

The rearrangement joins TRBV19 to TRBJ1-1, with D possibly being TRBD1 (5 bases). The germline V gene has CDR1 LNHDA and CDR2 SQIVND (reference sequence). The CDR3 totals 16 residues. Trimming pared 4 bases from V and 0 bases from J, leaving 15 bases between. The CDR3: CASSSEARGVNTEAFF. CDR3 bases: TGTGCCAGTAGTAGTGAGGCCCGGGGGGTGAACACTGAAGCTTTCTTT. Using reference TRBV19 and TRBJ1-1 for the parts outside the CDR3, the full variable domain is DGGITQSPKYLFRKEGQNVTLSCEQNLNHDAMYWYRQDPGQGLRLIYYSQIVNDFQKGDIAEGYSVSREKKESFPLTVTSAQKNPTAFYLCASSSEARGVNTEAFFGQGTRLTVV.

The J gene is TRBJ1-1, the V gene TRBV19; D unresolved. This CDR3 has 16 amino acids. Trimming cost V 1 base and J 5 bases, with 17 bases left between them. Germline CDR1 is LNHDA and CDR2 is SQIVND (reference sequence). In DNA form, the CDR3 reads TGTGCCAGTAGTATAGTGTTTGCCTTAAAGGAGACTGAAGCTTTCTTT. Translating it yields CASSIVFALKETEAFF.

This chain connects TRBV4-2 to TRBJ2-3, with 7 positions matching TRBD2. After removal of 1 base from V and 2 bases from J, the junction contained 9 bases not matched to a gene. The V gene's germline CDR1 is LGHNA and CDR2 YNFKEQ. The CDR3 has 17 amino acids. The CDR3 spells CASSQGEGRLVTDTQYF. CDR3 in DNA: TGTGCCAGCAGCCAAGGGGAGGGAAGGCTTGTCACAGATACGCAGTATTTT.

The CDR3 here is CASSLPVDSGDTQYF. The DNA for the CDR3 is TGTGCCAGCAGCCTTCCCGTCGATTCAGGGGATACGCAGTATTTT. J is TRBJ2-3 and V is TRBV27; D may be TRBD1 (5 bases). Germline V gene sequence: CDR1 MNHEY, CDR2 SMNVEV (reference sequence). The CDR3 totals 15 residues. V was cut by 6 bases and J by 6 bases, with 19 bases left in between.

This rearrangement joins TRBV6-5 to TRBJ2-1; D not resolved. The CDR3 consists of 13 residues. The germline CDR1 and CDR2 sequences are MNHEY and SVGAGI. Trimming cost V 2 bases and J 4 bases, with 6 bases left between them. CDR3 residues: CASSYLGYNEQFF. As DNA, the CDR3 is TGTGCCAGCAGTTACCTCGGGTACAATGAGCAGTTCTTC.

The chain combines TRBV4-3 with TRBJ2-7, with 8 bases identical to TRBD2. The trim removed 0 bases at V and 6 bases at J, leaving 13 bases unmatched. The CDR3 totals 17 residues. Germline CDR1 is LGHNA and CDR2 is YSLEER. Written as DNA, the CDR3 is TGCGCCAGCAGCCAAGATGGGGGACTAGGGTCCCTCAGCGAGCAGTACTTC. This sequence encodes CASSQDGGLGSLSEQYF.

The chain carries TRBV7-2 and TRBJ1-6, with 7 bases fitting TRBD1. V was clipped by 4 bases and J by 14 bases; unmatched bases: 14. Germline V gene data show CDR1 as SGHTA and CDR2 as FQGNSA. The CDR3 length is 15 residues. CDR3 sequence reads: CASSSEGTVSPALHF. The CDR3 nucleotides are TGTGCCAGCAGCTCCGAAGGGACAGTGTCCCCGGCCCTCCACTTT.

The gene calls are TRBV29-1 and TRBJ1-2; D not certain. There are 10 residues in the CDR3. V was clipped by 4 bases and J by 7 bases, with 7 bases between them. Per the germline V gene, CDR1 is SQVTM and CDR2 is ANQGSEA. CDR3 in amino acids: CSVVASGYTF. The DNA of the CDR3 is TGCAGCGTTGTAGCGAGTGGCTACACCTTC.

CDR3 DNA sequence: TGCGCCAGCAGCCAAGATCAAGCAGGACTAGCGGGGAATAAGTTCTTC. Encoded protein: CASSQDQAGLAGNKFF. The chain combines TRBV4-1 with TRBJ2-1, with 12 bases identical to TRBD2. The trim removed 0 bases at V and 14 bases at J, leaving 11 bases unmatched. Germline loops: CDR1 MGHRA, CDR2 YSYEKL. The CDR3 spans 16 residues.

The rearrangement uses TRBV4-2 and TRBJ1-2; TRBD1 matches 7 bases. The germline V gene has CDR1 LGHNA and CDR2 YNFKEQ. Trimming at V came to 5 bases and at J to 2 bases, leaving 5 bases not matched to a gene. This CDR3 is built from 14 residues. The CDR3: CASSEQTGNYGYTF. The CDR3 nucleotides read TGTGCCAGCAGCGAACAGACAGGGAACTATGGCTACACCTTC.

The rearrangement uses TRBV6-6 and TRBJ1-6; D is uncertain. Looked up from germline, CDR1 is MNHNY and CDR2 is SVGAGI (reference sequence). The CDR3 is 11 amino acids. The V end was cut by 6 bases, the J end by 14 bases, with 11 bases between. This CDR3 reads CASSGSVTLHF. The CDR3 nucleotides are TGTGCCAGCAGCGGTAGTGTCACCCTCCACTTT.

The chain has TRBV5-5 and TRBJ1-2; tentative D call: TRBD1 (6 bases). Germline V gene sequence: CDR1 SGHKS, CDR2 YYEKEE (reference sequence). The CDR3 totals 13 residues. Trimming removed 4 bases at V and 2 bases at J, with 9 bases between. CDR3 amino acids: CASSDTGNYGYTF. In nucleotides, the CDR3 is TGTGCCAGCAGCGATACAGGGAACTATGGCTACACCTTC.

The chain recombines TRBV5-1 with TRBJ2-5, with TRBD2 identical over 8 bases. V dropped 0 bases and J dropped 5; count of bases not matched to a gene: 6. From germline, CDR1 is SGHRS and CDR2 YFSETQ. The CDR3 loop spans 15 amino acids. The CDR3 DNA reads TGCGCCAGCAGCTTGGACGGCGGGGGGTCGGAGACCCAGTACTTC. Its protein product is CASSLDGGGSETQYF. The full variable domain, its missing parts supplied by reference TRBV5-1 and TRBJ2-5, is KAGVTQTPRYLIKTRGQQVTLSCSPISGHRSVSWYQQTPGQGLQFLFEYFSETQRNKGNFPGRFSGRQFSNSRSEMNVSTLELGDSALYLCASSLDGGGSETQYFGPGTRLLVL.

This chain joins TRBV7-2 and TRBJ2-1; 7 nucleotides match TRBD2. V shed 5 bases and J 4 bases; nucleotides not matched to a gene: 8. The CDR3 is made up of 15 amino acids. Germline V gene sequence: CDR1 SGHTA, CDR2 FQGNSA. The CDR3 is CASSREGMMYNEQFF. CDR3 coding DNA: TGTGCCAGCAGCAGGGAGGGGATGATGTACAATGAGCAGTTCTTC.

For the CDR3, the DNA is TGTGCCAGCAGCTGGGGAGGACAGGGCAAGAACACCGGGGAGCTGTTTTTT. It codes for CASSWGGQGKNTGELFF. This rearrangement joins TRBV5-6 to TRBJ2-2; 8 bases agree with TRBD1. Germline CDR1 and CDR2: SGHDT and YYEEEE. J lost 1 base, V lost 3 bases, and 8 bases had no gene match. The CDR3 is made up of 17 amino acids.